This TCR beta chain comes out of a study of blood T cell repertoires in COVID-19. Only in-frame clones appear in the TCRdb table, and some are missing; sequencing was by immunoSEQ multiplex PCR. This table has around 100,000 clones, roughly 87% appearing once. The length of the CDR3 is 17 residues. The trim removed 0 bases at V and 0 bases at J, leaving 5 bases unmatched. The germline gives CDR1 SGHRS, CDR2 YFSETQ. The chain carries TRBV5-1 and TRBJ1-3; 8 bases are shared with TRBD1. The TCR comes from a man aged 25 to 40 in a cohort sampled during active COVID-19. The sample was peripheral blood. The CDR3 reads CASSLGTGRSSGNTIYF. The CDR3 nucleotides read TGCGCCAGCAGCTTGGGGACAGGGAGAAGCTCTGGAAACACCATATATTTT. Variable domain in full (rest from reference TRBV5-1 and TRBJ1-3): KAGVTQTPRYLIKTRGQQVTLSCSPISGHRSVSWYQQTPGQGLQFLFEYFSETQRNKGNFPGRFSGRQFSNSRSEMNVSTLELGDSALYLCASSLGTGRSSGNTIYFGEGSWLTVV.